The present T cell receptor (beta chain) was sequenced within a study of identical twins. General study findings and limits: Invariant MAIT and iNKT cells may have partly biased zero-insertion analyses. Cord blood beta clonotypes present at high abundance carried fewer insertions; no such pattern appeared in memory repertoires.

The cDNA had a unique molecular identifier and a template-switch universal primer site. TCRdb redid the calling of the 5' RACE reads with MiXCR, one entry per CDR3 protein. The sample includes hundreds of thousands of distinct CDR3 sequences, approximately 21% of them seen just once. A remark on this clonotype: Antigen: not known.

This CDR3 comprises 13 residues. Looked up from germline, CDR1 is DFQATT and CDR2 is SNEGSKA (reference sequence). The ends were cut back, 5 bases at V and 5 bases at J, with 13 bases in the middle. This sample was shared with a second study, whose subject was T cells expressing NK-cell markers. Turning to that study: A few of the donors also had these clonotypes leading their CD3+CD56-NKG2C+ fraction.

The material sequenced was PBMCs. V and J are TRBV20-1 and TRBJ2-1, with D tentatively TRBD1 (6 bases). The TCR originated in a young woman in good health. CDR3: CSARRDTHNEQFF. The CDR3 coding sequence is TGCAGTGCTCGCCGGGACACTCACAATGAGCAGTTCTTC.